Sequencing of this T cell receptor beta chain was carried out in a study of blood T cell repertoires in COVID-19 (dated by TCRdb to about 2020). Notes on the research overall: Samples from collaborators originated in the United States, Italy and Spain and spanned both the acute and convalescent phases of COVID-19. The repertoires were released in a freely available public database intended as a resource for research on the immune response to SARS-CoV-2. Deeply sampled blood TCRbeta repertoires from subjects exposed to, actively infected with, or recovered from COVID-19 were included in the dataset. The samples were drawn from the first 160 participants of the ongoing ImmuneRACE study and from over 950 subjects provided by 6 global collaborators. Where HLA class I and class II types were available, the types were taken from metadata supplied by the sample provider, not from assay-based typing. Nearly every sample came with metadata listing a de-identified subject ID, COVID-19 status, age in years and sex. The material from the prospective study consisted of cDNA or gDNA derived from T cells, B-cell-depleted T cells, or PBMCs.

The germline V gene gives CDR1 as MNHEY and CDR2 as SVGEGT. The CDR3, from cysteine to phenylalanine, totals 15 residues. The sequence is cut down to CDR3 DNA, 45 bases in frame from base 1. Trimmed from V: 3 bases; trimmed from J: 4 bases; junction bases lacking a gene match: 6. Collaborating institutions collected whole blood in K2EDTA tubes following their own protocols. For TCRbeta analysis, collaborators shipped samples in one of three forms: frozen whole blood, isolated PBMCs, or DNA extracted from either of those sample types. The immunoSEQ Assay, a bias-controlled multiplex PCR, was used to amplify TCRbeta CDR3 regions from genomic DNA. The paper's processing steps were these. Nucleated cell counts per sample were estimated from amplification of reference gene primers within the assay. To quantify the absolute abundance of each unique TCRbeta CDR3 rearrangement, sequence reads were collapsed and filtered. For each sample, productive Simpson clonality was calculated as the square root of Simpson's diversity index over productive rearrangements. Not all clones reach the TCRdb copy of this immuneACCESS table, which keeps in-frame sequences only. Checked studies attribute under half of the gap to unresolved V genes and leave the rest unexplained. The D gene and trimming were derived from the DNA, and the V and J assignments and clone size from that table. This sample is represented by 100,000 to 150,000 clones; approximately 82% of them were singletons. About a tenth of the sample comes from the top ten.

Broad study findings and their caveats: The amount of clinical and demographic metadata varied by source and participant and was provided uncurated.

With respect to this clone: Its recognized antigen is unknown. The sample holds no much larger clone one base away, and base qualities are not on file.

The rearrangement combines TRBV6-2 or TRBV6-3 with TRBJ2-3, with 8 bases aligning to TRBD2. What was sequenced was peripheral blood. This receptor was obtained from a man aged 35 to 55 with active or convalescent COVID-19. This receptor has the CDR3 CASSYRGGAADTQYF. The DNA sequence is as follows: TGTGCCAGCAGTTATCGGGGGGGGGCCGCAGATACGCAGTATTTT.